The 4 T cell receptor beta chains presented below share a single source sample, sequenced in a study of blood T cell repertoires in COVID-19. Clones were sequenced by immunoSEQ multiplex PCR, and TCRdb holds only the in-frame ones, with some missing. The sample holds some 49,000 clones, about four fifths seen once. The specimen was peripheral blood. Receptors originate from a woman aged 55-69 years with acute or convalescent COVID-19.

The V call is TRBV3-1 (or the pseudogene TRBV3-2), the J call TRBJ1-5; no reliable D call. Germline CDR1 LGHDT, CDR2 YNNKEL (reference sequence). Trimming stripped 0 bases from V and 4 bases from J, with 10 bases between. CDR3 length: 15 residues. The DNA of the CDR3 is TGTGCCAGCAGCCAAGACACCGGGAGAAATCAGCCCCAGCATTTT. The encoded protein is CASSQDTGRNQPQHF.

The CDR3, as DNA: TGTGCCAGCAGCCCCGGAGTAGGGACAGGGAAAGGGGAGCAGTACTTC. Amino acid sequence: CASSPGVGTGKGEQYF. This rearrangement joins TRBV9 to TRBJ2-7; 9 bases are a match to TRBD1. From germline, CDR1 is SGDLS and CDR2 YYNGEE. The CDR3 spans 16 residues. V shed 4 bases, J shed 7 bases, and the junction held 15 bases outside the gene matches.

The chain joins TRBV12-3 or TRBV12-4 to TRBJ1-5, with TRBD1 matching 7 bases. The CDR3 consists of 12 residues. V lost 6 bases and J lost 9; bases outside the gene matches: 5. This CDR3 is CASREPGGPQHF. The CDR3 nucleotides are TGTGCCAGCAGAGAGCCAGGGGGGCCCCAGCATTTT.

This rearrangement joins TRBV12-3 or TRBV12-4 to TRBJ1-1, with 7 bases that match TRBD1. The CDR3 has 13 residues. V dropped 7 bases and J dropped 6; count of bases not matched to a gene: 8. The CDR3, as DNA: TGTGCCAGCACCTCGACAGGGAAGGCTGAAGCTTTCTTT. Translated: CASTSTGKAEAFF.